The T cell receptor beta chain described here comes from a study of tumor-infiltrating lymphocytes in primary liver carcinoma. Study details: Men and women, 30 to 69 years of age, made up the patients. Findings of the study overall: Only about 8-25% of top clones were detected in each of the five tumor regions. Compared with tumor region pairs, tumor-adjacent and tumor-blood pairs overlapped less.

The V segment lost 10 bases and the J segment 7 bases; nucleotides outside the gene matches: 13. CDR1 and CDR2 from the germline V gene are MNHEY and SVGAGI. The length of the CDR3 is 15 residues. Comment on this clonotype: Its antigen is as yet unknown.

Unsorted bulk tissue, 20-30 mg of it, served as the source for co-extraction of RNA and DNA. HBV chronically infected the treatment-naive patients. Constant-region priming of around 530 ng total RNA yielded TCR beta cDNA. Sequencing libraries for TCR beta derived from three nested multiplex PCR rounds that used slightly modified ARM-PCR. PCR rounds one and two used TRBV1-TRBV30 forward primers with a C-beta reverse primer for around 9 cycles each. TCRdb ran MiXCR on the multiplex PCR reads and lists one entry per CDR3 protein. The sample consists of some 110,000 distinct CDR3 sequences, about four fifths of them appearing once.

This chain connects TRBV6-5 to TRBJ2-7; 13 bases map to TRBD2. The sample consisted of liver tumor tissue from sampling region 3. Subset: tumor region T3, left-lateral pole. The sequence was collected from a man between 40 and 49 years old with primary liver carcinoma and hepatitis B virus infection. CDR3 bases: TGTGCCATCATGCGGACTAGCGGGAGACCTTGGGAGCAGTACTTC. The encoded protein is CAIMRTSGRPWEQYF.